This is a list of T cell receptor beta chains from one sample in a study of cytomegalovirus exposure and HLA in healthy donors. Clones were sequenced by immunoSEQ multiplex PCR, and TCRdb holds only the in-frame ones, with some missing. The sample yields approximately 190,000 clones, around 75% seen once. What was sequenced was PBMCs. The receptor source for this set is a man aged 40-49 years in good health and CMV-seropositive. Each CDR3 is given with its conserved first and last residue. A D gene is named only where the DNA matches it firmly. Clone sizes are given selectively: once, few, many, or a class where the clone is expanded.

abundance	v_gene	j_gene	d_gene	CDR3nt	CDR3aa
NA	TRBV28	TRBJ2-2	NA	TGTGCCAGCAGTTTAAGGCACCAGCGGCGGGGACGACAATCAAACACCGGGGAGCTGTTTTTT	CASSLRHQRRGRQSNTGELFF
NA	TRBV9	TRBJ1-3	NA	TGTGCCAGCAGCGTAGACGGGAGCTCTGGAAACACCATATATTTT	CASSVDGSSGNTIYF
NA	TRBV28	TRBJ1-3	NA	TGTGCCAGCAGTTTAAGCCAGGGCACTGGAAACACCATATATTTT	CASSLSQGTGNTIYF
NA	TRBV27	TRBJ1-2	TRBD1	TGTGCCAGCAGTTCCGGACAGGGATATTCTTATGGCTACACCTTC	CASSSGQGYSYGYTF
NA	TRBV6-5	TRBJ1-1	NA	TGTGCCAGCAGTTCCGGACAGCGGATCACTGAAGCTTTCTTT	CASSSGQRITEAFF
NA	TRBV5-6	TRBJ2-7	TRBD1	TGTGCCAGCAGCTTGCCCGGGACAGGATCCTACGAGCAGTACTTC	CASSLPGTGSYEQYF
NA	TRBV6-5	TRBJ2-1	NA	TGTGCCAGCATCCCAAGGGCTCCGGACAGCCTGGAGCAGTTCTTC	CASIPRAPDSLEQFF
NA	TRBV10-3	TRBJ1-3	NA	TGTGCCATCAGGGGGAGCTCTGGAAACACCATATATTTT	CAIRGSSGNTIYF
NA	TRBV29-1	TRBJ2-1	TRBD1	TGCAGCGATTCCGGGGACAGATACCACCTGTACAATGAGCAGTTCTTC	CSDSGDRYHLYNEQFF
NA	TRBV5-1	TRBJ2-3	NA	TGCGCCATCCTCGCAGATACGCAGTATTTT	CAILADTQYF
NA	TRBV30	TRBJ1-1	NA	TGTGCCTGGAGTGTACGAGTCACAGCTCTGGGGAACACTGAAGCTTTCTTT	CAWSVRVTALGNTEAFF
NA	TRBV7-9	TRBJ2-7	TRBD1	TGTGCCAGCAGCTCAAGAAAGACCGGGACAGGATACTACGAGCAGTACTTC	CASSSRKTGTGYYEQYF
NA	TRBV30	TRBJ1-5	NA	TGTGCCTGGAGTGTAAACGGGGGAGGGCAGCCCCAGCATTTT	CAWSVNGGGQPQHF
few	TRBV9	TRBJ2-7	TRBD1	TGTGCCAGCAGCCCGACCGGGACAGCCTCCTACGAGCAGTACTTC	CASSPTGTASYEQYF
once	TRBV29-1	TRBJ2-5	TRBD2	TGCAGCGCCATAAGCGGGGGAGAGACCCAGTACTTC	CSAISGGETQYF
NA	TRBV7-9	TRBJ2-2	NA	TGTGCCAGCAGCCCTCCGGGGGTGAACACCGGGGAGCTGTTTTTT	CASSPPGVNTGELFF
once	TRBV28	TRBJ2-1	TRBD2	TGTGCCAGCAATTACCGGGACTATGTCGACAATGAGCAGTTCTTC	CASNYRDYVDNEQFF
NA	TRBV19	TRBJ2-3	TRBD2	TGTGCCAGTAGTCTCTACCTAGCGGGAGTCACAGATACGCAGTATTTT	CASSLYLAGVTDTQYF
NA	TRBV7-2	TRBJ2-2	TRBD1	TGTGCCAGCAGCAAAAGGGACAGAGTCACCGGGGAGCTGTTTTTT	CASSKRDRVTGELFF
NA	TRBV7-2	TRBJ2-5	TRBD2	TGTGCCAGCAGTCCAATCGGGGGGGCCCGACAGACCCAGTACTTC	CASSPIGGARQTQYF
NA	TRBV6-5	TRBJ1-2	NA	TGTGCCAGCAGCTCACAGGCGCCAAATGGCTACACCTTC	CASSSQAPNGYTF
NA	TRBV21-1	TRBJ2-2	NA	TGTGCCAGCAGCAAAGAAGGGGAGGCGAACACCGGGGAGCTGTTTTTT	CASSKEGEANTGELFF
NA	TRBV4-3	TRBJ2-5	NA	TGCGCCAGCAGCCAAGATTACCAGGGAGAGACCCAGTACTTC	CASSQDYQGETQYF
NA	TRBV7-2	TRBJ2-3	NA	TGTGCCAGCAGCTTGAGGGGGTTATCGACTTTGGCAGATACGCAGTATTTT	CASSLRGLSTLADTQYF
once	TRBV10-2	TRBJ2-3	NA	TGCGCCAGCACCTTTACCGCAGAAAGCACAGATACGCAGTATTTT	CASTFTAESTDTQYF
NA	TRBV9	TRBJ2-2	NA	TGTGCCAGCAGCGTAGGAGCTAGTCAGGGCACCGGGGAGCTGTTTTTT	CASSVGASQGTGELFF
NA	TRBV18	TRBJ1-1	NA	TGTGCCAGCTCACTATCGGGAGAAAACACTGAAGCTTTCTTT	CASSLSGENTEAFF
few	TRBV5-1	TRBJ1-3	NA	TGCGCCAGCAGCTTGGAAGGGGTGCGAAACACCATATATTTT	CASSLEGVRNTIYF
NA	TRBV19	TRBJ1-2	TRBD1	TGTGCCAGTAGCTACAGGGGGCGCGTTGCAGGCTACACCTTC	CASSYRGRVAGYTF
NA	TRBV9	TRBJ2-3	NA	TGTGCCAGCAGCGACAACCTAGCATTAGCCACAGATACGCAGTATTTT	CASSDNLALATDTQYF
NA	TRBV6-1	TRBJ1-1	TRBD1	TGTGCCAGCAACGACCTCGGGACAGGGCGTTTTGAAGCTTTCTTT	CASNDLGTGRFEAFF
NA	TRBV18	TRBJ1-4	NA	TGTGCCAGCTCCCCCGTTCCGCGGTCAACTAATGAAAAACTGTTTTTT	CASSPVPRSTNEKLFF
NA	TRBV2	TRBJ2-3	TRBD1	TGTGCCAGCAGGAGGACAGGGGCAGATACGCAGTATTTT	CASRRTGADTQYF
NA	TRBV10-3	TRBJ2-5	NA	TGTGCCATCAGTGAGGCTAGTGTAGATGAGACCCAGTACTTC	CAISEASVDETQYF
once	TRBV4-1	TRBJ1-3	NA	TGCGCCAGCAGCCCACCCTACAGGGATCCCTCTGGAAACACCATATATTTT	CASSPPYRDPSGNTIYF
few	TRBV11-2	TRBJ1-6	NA	TGTGCCAGCAGCACGGGAGGGGCCGGTTCACCCCTCCACTTT	CASSTGGAGSPLHF
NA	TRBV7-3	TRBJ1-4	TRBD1	TGTGCCAGCAGCTATGACAGGGGCTCTGAAAAACTGTTTTTT	CASSYDRGSEKLFF